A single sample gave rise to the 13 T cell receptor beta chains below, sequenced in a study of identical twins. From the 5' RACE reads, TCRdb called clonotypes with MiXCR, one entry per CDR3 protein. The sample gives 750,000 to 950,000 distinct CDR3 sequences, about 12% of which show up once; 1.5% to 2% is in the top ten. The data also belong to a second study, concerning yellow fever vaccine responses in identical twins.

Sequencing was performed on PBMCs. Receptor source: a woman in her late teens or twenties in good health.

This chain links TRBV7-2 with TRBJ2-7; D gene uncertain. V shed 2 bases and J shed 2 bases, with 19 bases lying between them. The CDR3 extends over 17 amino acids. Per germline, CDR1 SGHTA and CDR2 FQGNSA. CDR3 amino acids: CASSLNGLLGPTYEQYV. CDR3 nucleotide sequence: TGTGCCAGCAGCTTAAATGGGCTATTAGGGCCCACCTACGAGCAGTACGTC.

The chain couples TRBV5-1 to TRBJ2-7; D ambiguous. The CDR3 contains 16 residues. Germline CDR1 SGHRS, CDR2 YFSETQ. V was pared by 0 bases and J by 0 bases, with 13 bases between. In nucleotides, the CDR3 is TGCGCCAGCAGCTTGGATTTTCCGGAAAGCTCCTACGAGCAGTACTTC. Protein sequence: CASSLDFPESSYEQYF.

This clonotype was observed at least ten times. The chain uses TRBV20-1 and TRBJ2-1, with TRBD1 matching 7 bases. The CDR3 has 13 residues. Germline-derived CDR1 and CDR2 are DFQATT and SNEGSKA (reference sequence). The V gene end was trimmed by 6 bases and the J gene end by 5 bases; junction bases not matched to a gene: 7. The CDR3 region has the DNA TGCAGTGCCCCGGGACAGCCAAACAATGAGCAGTTCTTC. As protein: CSAPGQPNNEQFF.

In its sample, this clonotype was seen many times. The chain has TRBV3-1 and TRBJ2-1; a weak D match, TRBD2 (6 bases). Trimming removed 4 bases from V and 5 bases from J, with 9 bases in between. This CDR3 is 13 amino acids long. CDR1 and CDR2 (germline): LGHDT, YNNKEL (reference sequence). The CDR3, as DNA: TGTGCCAGCAGCCGTAGCGGAGACAATGAGCAGTTCTTC. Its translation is CASSRSGDNEQFF.

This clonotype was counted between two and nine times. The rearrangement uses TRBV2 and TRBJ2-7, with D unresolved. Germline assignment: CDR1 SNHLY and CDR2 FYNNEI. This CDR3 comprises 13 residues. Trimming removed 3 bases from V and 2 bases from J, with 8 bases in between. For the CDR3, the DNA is TGTGCCAGCAGTGATCCCAGAACCTACGAGCAGTACGTC. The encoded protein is CASSDPRTYEQYV.

The CDR3 loop is CSARGQGAIESYNEQFF. The DNA of the CDR3 is TGCAGTGCTAGAGGGCAGGGGGCGATTGAATCCTACAATGAGCAGTTCTTC. This rearrangement joins TRBV20-1 to TRBJ2-1; 8 bases match TRBD1. The ends lost 1 base at V and 1 base at J; junction bases unmatched: 9. The CDR3 runs 17 residues. Germline CDR1 reads DFQATT; CDR2 reads SNEGSKA (reference sequence).

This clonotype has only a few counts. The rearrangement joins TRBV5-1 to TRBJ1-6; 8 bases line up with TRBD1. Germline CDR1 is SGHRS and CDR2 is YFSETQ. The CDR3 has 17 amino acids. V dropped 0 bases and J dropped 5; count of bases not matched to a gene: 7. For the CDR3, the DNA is TGCGCCAGCAGCTTGGAAGGACAGGGAGACGATAATTCACCCCTCCACTTT. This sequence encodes CASSLEGQGDDNSPLHF.

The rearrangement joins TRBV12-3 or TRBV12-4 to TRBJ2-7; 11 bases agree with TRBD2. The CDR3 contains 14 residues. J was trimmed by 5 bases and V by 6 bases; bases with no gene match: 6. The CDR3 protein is CASRFSGRGNEQYF. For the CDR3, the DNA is TGTGCCAGCAGATTTAGCGGGAGGGGCAACGAGCAGTACTTC.

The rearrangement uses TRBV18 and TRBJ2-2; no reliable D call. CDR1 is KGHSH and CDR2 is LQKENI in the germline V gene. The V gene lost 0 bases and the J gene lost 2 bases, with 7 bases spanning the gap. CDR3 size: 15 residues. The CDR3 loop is CASSPPGRNTGELFF. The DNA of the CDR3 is TGTGCCAGCTCACCACCGGGCAGAAACACCGGGGAGCTGTTTTTT. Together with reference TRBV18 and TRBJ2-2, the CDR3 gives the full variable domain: NAGVMQNPRHLVRRRGQEARLRCSPMKGHSHVYWYRQLPEEGLKFMVYLQKENIIDESGMPKERFSAEFPKEGPSILRIQQVVRGDSAAYFCASSPPGRNTGELFFGEGSRLTVL.

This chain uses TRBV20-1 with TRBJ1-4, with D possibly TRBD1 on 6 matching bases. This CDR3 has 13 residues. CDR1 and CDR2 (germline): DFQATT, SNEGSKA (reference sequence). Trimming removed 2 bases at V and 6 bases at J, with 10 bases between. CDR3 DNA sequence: TGCAGTGCTAGAATGGACAGTTATGAAAAACTGTTTTTT. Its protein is CSARMDSYEKLFF.

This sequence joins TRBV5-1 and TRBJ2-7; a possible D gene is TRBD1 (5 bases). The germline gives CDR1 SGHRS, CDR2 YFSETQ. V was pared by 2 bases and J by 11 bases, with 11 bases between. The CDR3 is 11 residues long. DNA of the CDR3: TGCGCCAGCAGCTTCGACAGTGTTAAGTACTTC. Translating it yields CASSFDSVKYF.

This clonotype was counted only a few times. CDR3 bases: TGTGCCAGCAGTTCGTGGACCATCGGCGGGGAGCTGTTTTTT. Amino acid sequence: CASSSWTIGGELFF. The chain employs TRBV27 and TRBJ2-2; D remains unclear. There are 14 residues in the CDR3. The germline V gene has CDR1 MNHEY and CDR2 SMNVEV (reference sequence). Trimming removed 4 bases at V and 7 bases at J, with 13 bases between.

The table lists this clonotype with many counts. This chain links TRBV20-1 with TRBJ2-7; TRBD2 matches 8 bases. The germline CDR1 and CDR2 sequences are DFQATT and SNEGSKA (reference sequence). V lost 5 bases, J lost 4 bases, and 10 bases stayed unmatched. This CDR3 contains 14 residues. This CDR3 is CSAGDSGTYYEQYF. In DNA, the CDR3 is TGCAGTGCTGGGGATAGCGGGACGTATTACGAGCAGTACTTC.